One and the same sample provided the 2 T cell receptor beta chains below, sequenced in a study of blood T cell repertoires in COVID-19. TCRdb's copy holds only in-frame clones and misses some; the assay was immunoSEQ multiplex PCR. The sample consists of approximately 300,000 clones, 80% to 90% of them appearing once. The sequencing sample was made of peripheral blood. The receptors were sampled from a woman aged 45-65 years with acute or convalescent COVID-19.

V and J are TRBV27 and TRBJ1-2; 7 nucleotides match TRBD1. This CDR3 comprises 15 residues. The germline CDR1 and CDR2 sequences are MNHEY and SMNVEV (reference sequence). Trimming at V came to 10 bases and at J to 0 bases, leaving 11 bases not matched to a gene. CDR3 sequence (DNA): TGTGCCACCATCGAGCAGACAGGGTCTAACTATGGCTACACCTTC. Its translation: CATIEQTGSNYGYTF.

The chain is built from TRBV10-1 and TRBJ1-1; TRBD1 matches 7 bases. CDR3 size: 17 residues. Trimming removed 5 bases from V and 1 base from J; junction bases left unmatched: 13. Germline CDR1 is WNHNN and CDR2 is SYGVQD (reference sequence). The CDR3 is CASSHGTARLWNTEAFF. The DNA for the CDR3 is TGCGCCAGCAGTCACGGGACAGCCCGATTGTGGAACACTGAAGCTTTCTTT.